This T cell receptor beta chain was identified in a study of shared clonotypes between healthy human individuals. A note on this clone: Its antigen is currently unknown.

Here immunoSEQ multiplex PCR was the method, and the copy in TCRdb shows in-frame clones only, minus some. The sample holds some 580,000 clones, approximately 97% seen once. Germline values: CDR1 SEHNR, CDR2 FQNEAQ (reference sequence). This CDR3 region has 15 residues. The V end lost 5 bases, the J end lost 0 bases, and 14 bases lay between the germline ends. Findings of the study overall: Naive CD4 clonotypes were shared across a handful of donors at 5% to 6%.

The clonotype originates from a woman aged 30 to 39 in good health. The sample was naive CD4+ T cells sorted from blood. Specified subset: CD45RA+ positively selected. The rearrangement links TRBV7-9 to TRBJ2-7; D ambiguous. Here the CDR3 DNA reads TGTGCCAGCAGCGGGGAAATGACATACTCCTACGAGCAGTACTTC. It codes for CASSGEMTYSYEQYF.